The 19 T cell receptor beta chains presented below share a single source sample, sequenced in a study of response to subunit inactivated influenza vaccine. MiXCR, run by TCRdb on the RT-PCR reads, gives a single entry per CDR3 protein. The sample shows about 520,000 distinct CDR3 sequences, approximately 7.3% of them seen only once. Sequencing used PBMCs from blood, obtained roughly 24 months after vaccination. The source is a man between 45 and 75 years old who received an inactivated influenza vaccine.

The sample holds many counts of this clonotype. V is TRBV4-3 and J is TRBJ2-7; 10 bases map to TRBD1. The J segment lost 0 bases and the V segment lost 5 bases, leaving 10 bases of the junction unmatched. CDR3 length equals 17 residues. Per the germline V gene, CDR1 is LGHNA and CDR2 is YSLEER. As DNA, the CDR3 is TGCGCCAGCAGCTTACTGTTTGGGACAGGGGACTCCTACGAGCAGTACTTC. Its translation: CASSLLFGTGDSYEQYF.

This clonotype has more than one count but fewer than ten. This chain joins TRBV4-1 and TRBJ2-3; D might be TRBD1 or TRBD2, each matching 5 bases. The CDR3 is made up of 14 amino acids. Germline lookup yields CDR1 MGHRA and CDR2 YSYEKL. Deletions cut 5 bases from V and 5 bases from J, with 14 bases between. The CDR3 DNA is TGCGCCAGCAGCGCCCGGGACGGGAAAGATACGCAGTATTTT. Residues: CASSARDGKDTQYF.

This sequence joins TRBV3-1 and TRBJ1-4; no clear D. The germline gives CDR1 LGHDT, CDR2 YNNKEL (reference sequence). CDR3 length equals 16 residues. V dropped 4 bases and J dropped 5 bases, with 17 bases sitting between them. CDR3 DNA: TGTGCCAGCAGCCCGGTTGTTTCTAGTCGGAATGAAAAACTGTTTTTT. It codes for CASSPVVSSRNEKLFF.

This clonotype was observed a handful of times. The chain joins TRBV12-3 or TRBV12-4 to TRBJ2-4; D is uncertain. With 1 base removed from V and 0 bases from J, the gap between germline ends came to 10 bases. CDR3 length: 16 amino acids. The CDR3 loop is CASSLDANLAKNIQYF. As DNA, the CDR3 is TGTGCCAGCAGTTTAGACGCGAATCTAGCCAAAAACATTCAGTACTTC.

This clonotype has just a few counts. The genes are TRBV6-5 and TRBJ2-5, with 9 bases lining up with TRBD2. Unmatched junction bases numbered 9, after V lost 2 bases and J lost 5 bases. CDR3 size: 16 residues. Germline assignment: CDR1 MNHEY and CDR2 SVGAGI. The CDR3 DNA sequence: TGTGCCAGCAGTTACATCGGGACTAGCCGGAGCGAGACCCAGTACTTC. It translates to CASSYIGTSRSETQYF.

This clonotype showed up just a few times. The chain is built from TRBV14 and TRBJ2-7; D unclear. Deletions cut 1 base from V and 3 bases from J, with 7 bases between. This CDR3 spans 13 amino acids. Per germline, CDR1 SGHDN and CDR2 FVKESK. CDR3 DNA: TGTGCCAGCAGCCAAGCTAACCACTACGAGCAGTACTTC. Protein sequence: CASSQANHYEQYF.

The V gene is TRBV29-1, the J gene TRBJ1-2; 11 bases align to TRBD1. This CDR3 region has 15 residues. Per the germline V gene, CDR1 is SQVTM and CDR2 is ANQGSEA. Losses at the gene ends were 5 bases for V and 8 bases for J; bases not matched to a gene: 13. This chain's CDR3 is CSVPDRGPERVGYTF. The CDR3, as DNA: TGCAGCGTTCCGGACAGGGGGCCAGAAAGGGTGGGCTACACCTTC.

This clonotype was recorded many times. The gene calls are TRBV5-1 and TRBJ2-3; 8 nucleotides match TRBD1. CDR3 size: 17 residues. Germline V lookup: CDR1 SGHRS, CDR2 YFSETQ. With V trimmed by 0 bases and J by 2 bases, 8 bases remained unmatched. As DNA, the CDR3 is TGCGCCAGCAGCTTGGTTCGAGGACAGGGAAACACAGATACGCAGTATTTT. Translated: CASSLVRGQGNTDTQYF.

This clonotype was detected a few times. The chain employs TRBV29-1 and TRBJ2-2, with a weak D call TRBD1 (6 bases). CDR1 is SQVTM and CDR2 is ANQGSEA in the germline V gene. The CDR3 loop spans 11 amino acids. The V end lost 6 bases, the J end lost 5 bases, and 7 bases lay between the germline ends. The CDR3 coding sequence is TGCAGCGTACAGGGAACCGGGGAGCTGTTTTTT. Its protein is CSVQGTGELFF.

This clonotype was found a few times. The J gene is TRBJ2-7, the V gene TRBV7-2, with 12 bases matching TRBD2. V was clipped by 6 bases and J by 6 bases; unmatched bases: 12. This CDR3 comprises 16 residues. Germline CDR1 and CDR2: SGHTA and FQGNSA. The CDR3 region has the DNA TGTGCCAGCAGACCACGACTAGCGGGGGCCTTCGGCGAGCAGTACTTC. Translated, it gives CASRPRLAGAFGEQYF.

About this clonotype: At one boundary the junction diverges from the germline segment, which might be a read error. The rearrangement uses TRBV12-3 or TRBV12-4 and TRBJ1-5, with 8 nucleotides matching TRBD1. The CDR3 length is 17 residues. CDR3 protein: CASSLEVLTGENQPQHF. DNA for the CDR3: TGTGCCAGCAGCTTAGAAGTCTTGACAGGGGAGAATCAGCCCCAGCATTTT.

This rearrangement joins TRBV7-2 to TRBJ2-7; TRBD1 aligns across 7 bases. J gave up 4 bases and V 0 bases, and 9 bases lay outside the gene matches. This CDR3 has 16 residues. Germline loops: CDR1 SGHTA, CDR2 FQGNSA. The CDR3 bases are TGTGCCAGCAGCTTAGCAAAGGGGGCAGTGACGTACGAGCAGTACTTC. Protein sequence: CASSLAKGAVTYEQYF.

This clonotype was picked up many times. The rearrangement joins TRBV7-9 to TRBJ2-4; D not certain. Trimming left V 3 bases short and J 6 bases short, with 6 bases between. This CDR3 is 12 amino acids long. Germline CDR1 SEHNR, CDR2 FQNEAQ (reference sequence). The CDR3 DNA follows: TGTGCCAGCAGCTTGACGGGAAACATTCAGTACTTC. Translation gives CASSLTGNIQYF.

A few counts support this clonotype. The chain joins TRBV5-1 to TRBJ1-3; D is unclear. The CDR3 runs to 13 residues. Looked up from germline, CDR1 is SGHRS and CDR2 is YFSETQ. V was shortened by 0 bases and J by 8 bases, with 9 bases between the two germline ends. Here the CDR3 DNA reads TGCGCCAGCAGCTTGGGACGTGCAGACACCATATATTTT. Protein: CASSLGRADTIYF.

The CDR3 DNA reads as TGTGCCAGCAGTTCCTTCTACACGAACTACGAGCAGTACTTC. Its translation is CASSSFYTNYEQYF. The J gene is TRBJ2-7, the V gene TRBV6-5; D remains unclear. The CDR3 consists of 14 residues. With 4 bases removed from V and 3 bases from J, the gap between germline ends came to 13 bases. The germline V gene has CDR1 MNHEY and CDR2 SVGAGI.

The rearrangement joins TRBV10-3 to TRBJ2-2, with 10 bases aligning to TRBD1. Per germline, CDR1 ENHRY and CDR2 SYGVKD. The CDR3 loop spans 16 amino acids. The V gene end was trimmed by 2 bases and the J gene end by 0 bases; junction bases not matched to a gene: 0. CDR3 DNA sequence: TGTGCCATCAGTGAGGGACAGGGGGCGAACACCGGGGAGCTGTTTTTT. Its protein product is CAISEGQGANTGELFF.

In this sample, this clonotype turned up many times. The chain recombines TRBV20-1 with TRBJ1-2; D perhaps matches TRBD1 (5 bases). The CDR3 loop spans 11 amino acids. Germline CDR1 reads DFQATT; CDR2 reads SNEGSKA (reference sequence). Deletions cut 4 bases from V and 8 bases from J, with 11 bases between. CDR3 amino acids: CSAKHTGGYTF. The CDR3, as DNA: TGCAGTGCTAAACACACAGGCGGCTACACCTTC.

This clonotype has just a few counts. V and J are TRBV20-1 and TRBJ2-5; TRBD2 is a possible D gene (6 bases). The germline CDR1 and CDR2 sequences are DFQATT and SNEGSKA (reference sequence). Between the trimmed V and J ends, which lost 4 bases and 2 bases, there was a span of 14 bases. This CDR3 contains 14 residues. CDR3 in DNA: TGCAGTGCTAACTGGCGGGGAGGACAAGAGACCCAGTACTTC. The encoded protein is CSANWRGGQETQYF.

This clonotype was counted only a few times. The genes are TRBV10-3 and TRBJ2-7, with D unclear. Trimming removed 11 bases at V and 2 bases at J, with 7 bases between. The V gene's germline CDR1 is ENHRY and CDR2 SYGVKD. CDR3 length equals 10 residues. The CDR3 DNA follows: TGTGCCTGCGTCCCCTACGAGCAGTACTTC. Translation gives CACVPYEQYF.